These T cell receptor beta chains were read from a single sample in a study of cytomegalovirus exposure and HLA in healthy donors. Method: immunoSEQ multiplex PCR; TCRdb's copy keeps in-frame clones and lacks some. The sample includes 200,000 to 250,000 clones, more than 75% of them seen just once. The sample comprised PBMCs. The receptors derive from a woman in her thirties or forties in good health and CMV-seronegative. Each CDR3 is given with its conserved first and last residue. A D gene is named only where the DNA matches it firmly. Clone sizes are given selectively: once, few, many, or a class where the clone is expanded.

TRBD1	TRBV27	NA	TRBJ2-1	CASSLSSGQGYNEQFF	TGTGCCAGCAGTTTATCATCGGGACAGGGCTACAATGAGCAGTTCTTC
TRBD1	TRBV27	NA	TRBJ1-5	CASSFPHSTRDSGQALNQPQHF	TGTGCCAGCAGTTTCCCCCACAGTACCAGGGACAGCGGCCAAGCACTCAATCAGCCCCAGCATTTT
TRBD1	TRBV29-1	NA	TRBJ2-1	CSVPGQSSYNEQFF	TGCAGCGTCCCGGGACAGAGCTCCTACAATGAGCAGTTCTTC
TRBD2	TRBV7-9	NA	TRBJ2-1	CASSPGLAGYNEQFF	TGTGCCAGCAGCCCCGGGCTAGCGGGGTACAATGAGCAGTTCTTC
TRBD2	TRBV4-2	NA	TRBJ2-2	CASSQDVGGRAVSKLFF	TGTGCCAGCAGCCAAGATGTGGGCGGGAGGGCCGTATCGAAGCTGTTTTTT
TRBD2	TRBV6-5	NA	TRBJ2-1	CASSYRGSSYNEQFF	TGTGCCAGCAGTTACCGCGGGAGCTCCTACAATGAGCAGTTCTTC
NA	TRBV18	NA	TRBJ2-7	CASSPETGYEQYF	TGTGCCAGCTCACCGGAGACAGGCTACGAGCAGTACTTC
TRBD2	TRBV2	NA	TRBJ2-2	CASSGLAGGTGELFF	TGTGCCAGCAGTGGACTAGCGGGTGGAACCGGGGAGCTGTTTTTT
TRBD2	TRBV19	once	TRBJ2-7	CASSMREGYEQYF	TGTGCCAGTAGTATGCGGGAGGGTTACGAGCAGTACTTC
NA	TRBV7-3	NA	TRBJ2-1	CASSLMTSSPNEQFF	TGTGCCAGCAGCTTAATGACTAGTAGCCCAAATGAGCAGTTCTTC
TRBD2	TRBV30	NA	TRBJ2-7	CAWTRGGAGGYEQYF	TGTGCCTGGACCCGGGGGGGAGCGGGAGGCTACGAGCAGTACTTC
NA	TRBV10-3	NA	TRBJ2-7	CAIRGMASSSYEQYF	TGTGCCATCAGGGGAATGGCTAGCAGCTCCTACGAGCAGTACTTC
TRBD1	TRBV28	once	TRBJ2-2	CASRRGQGGELFF	TGTGCCAGCAGACGAGGACAGGGCGGGGAGCTGTTTTTT
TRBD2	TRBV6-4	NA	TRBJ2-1	CASSDVAGDDNEQFF	TGTGCCAGCAGTGACGTGGCGGGAGATGACAATGAGCAGTTCTTC
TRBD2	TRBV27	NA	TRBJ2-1	CASSLWTSGRTGEQFF	TGTGCCAGCAGTTTGTGGACTAGCGGGAGGACTGGTGAGCAGTTCTTC
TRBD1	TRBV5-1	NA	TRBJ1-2	CASSFGQDNGYTF	TGCGCTAGCAGCTTCGGACAGGATAATGGCTACACCTTC
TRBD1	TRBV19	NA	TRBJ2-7	CASSIIQGASEQYF	TGTGCCAGTAGTATTATACAGGGGGCGAGCGAGCAGTACTTC
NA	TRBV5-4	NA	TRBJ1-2	CASSLGQASYGYTF	TGTGCCAGCAGCTTGGGACAGGCTTCTTATGGCTACACCTTC
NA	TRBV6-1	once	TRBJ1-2	CASTRALGGGYTF	TGTGCCAGCACCCGGGCTTTAGGGGGTGGCTACACCTTC
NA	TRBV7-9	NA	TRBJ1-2	CASSSMTKTYGYTF	TGTGCCAGCAGCTCTATGACCAAGACTTATGGCTACACCTTC
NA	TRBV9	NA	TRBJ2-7	CASRDNTYEQYF	TGTGCCAGCAGGGACAATACCTACGAGCAGTACTTC
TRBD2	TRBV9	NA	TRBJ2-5	CASSPSFGTSGSNLETQYF	TGTGCCAGCAGCCCCTCCTTCGGGACTAGCGGGAGTAATCTGGAGACCCAGTACTTC
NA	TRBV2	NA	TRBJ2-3	CASSKDKLSTDTQYF	TGTGCCAGCAGTAAGGACAAACTTAGCACAGATACGCAGTATTTT
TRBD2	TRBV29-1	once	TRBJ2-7	CSAGASGGEQYF	TGCAGCGCGGGAGCTAGCGGGGGCGAGCAGTACTTC
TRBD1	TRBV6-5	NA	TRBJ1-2	CASSLGTGYGYTF	TGTGCCAGCAGTTTAGGGACAGGTTACGGCTACACCTTC
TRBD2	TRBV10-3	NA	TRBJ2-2	CAISGLAGLTGELFF	TGTGCCATCAGTGGACTAGCGGGCCTCACCGGGGAGCTGTTTTTT
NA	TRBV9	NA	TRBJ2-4	CASSAHPLPKNIQYF	TGTGCCAGCAGCGCACACCCATTGCCCAAAAACATTCAGTACTTC
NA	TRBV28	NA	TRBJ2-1	CASSFSNEQFF	TGTGCCAGCAGTTTCTCCAATGAGCAGTTCTTC
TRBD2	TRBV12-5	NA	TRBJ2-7	CASGLVLGLAGGTSYEQYF	TGTGCTAGTGGTTTGGTACTAGGACTAGCGGGAGGCACCAGCTACGAGCAGTACTTC
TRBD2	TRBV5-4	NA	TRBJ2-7	CAIGTSATYEQYF	TGTGCCATCGGGACTAGCGCTACCTACGAGCAGTACTTC
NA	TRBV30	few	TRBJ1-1	CACRGVFDTEAFF	TGTGCCTGCCGGGGGGTGTTCGACACTGAAGCTTTCTTT
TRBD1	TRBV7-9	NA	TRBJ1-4	CASSRGPNEKLFF	TGTGCCAGCAGCAGGGGGCCCAATGAAAAACTGTTTTTT
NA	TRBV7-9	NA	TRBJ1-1	CASSQAGNTEAFF	TGTGCCAGCAGCCAAGCCGGGAACACTGAAGCTTTCTTT
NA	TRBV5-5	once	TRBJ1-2	CASSSGTAFYGYTF	TGTGCCAGCAGCTCAGGAACGGCGTTCTATGGCTACACCTTC
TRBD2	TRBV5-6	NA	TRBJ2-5	CASSPSSGQETQYF	TGTGCCAGCAGCCCCTCTAGCGGCCAAGAGACCCAGTACTTC
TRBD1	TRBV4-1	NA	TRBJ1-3	CASSLLGQGVSGNTIYF	TGCGCCAGCAGCCTACTTGGACAGGGTGTCTCTGGAAACACCATATATTTT
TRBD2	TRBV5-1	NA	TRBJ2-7	CASSLVAAGSPYEQYF	TGCGCCAGCAGCTTGGTAGCAGCGGGGTCCCCCTACGAGCAGTACTTC
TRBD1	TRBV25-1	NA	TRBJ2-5	CASSEVGTGKETQYF	TGTGCCAGCAGTGAAGTGGGGACAGGGAAGGAGACCCAGTACTTC
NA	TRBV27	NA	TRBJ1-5	CASSLSGTYQPQHF	TGTGCCAGCAGTTTATCTGGGACATATCAGCCCCAGCATTTT
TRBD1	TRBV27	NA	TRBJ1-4	CASSLSGQGIDEKLFF	TGTGCCAGCAGTTTATCAGGACAGGGCATAGATGAAAAACTGTTTTTT
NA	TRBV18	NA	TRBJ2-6	CASSPPGAGANVLTF	TGTGCCAGCTCACCACCAGGGGCCGGGGCCAACGTCCTGACTTTC